A single sample gave rise to the 17 T cell receptor beta chains below, sequenced in a study of blood T cell repertoires in COVID-19. TCRdb's table, derived via immunoSEQ multiplex PCR, lists solely in-frame clones and lacks some. The table includes about 200,000 clones, more than 75% detected once. The sample was PBMCs or T cells enriched from blood (not recorded which). These receptors were collected from a woman in her thirties or forties with acute COVID-19.

This clone was recorded once. The rearrangement uses TRBV5-1 and TRBJ2-3; 15 bases are a match to TRBD2. This CDR3 contains 17 residues. V lost 4 bases and J lost 4; bases outside the gene matches: 7. The germline gives CDR1 SGHRS, CDR2 YFSETQ. The CDR3 is CASSVGLAGGPADTQYF. The CDR3, as DNA: TGCGCCAGCAGCGTCGGACTAGCGGGGGGGCCCGCAGATACGCAGTATTTT. Full variable domain (remainder filled in from reference TRBV5-1 and TRBJ2-3): KAGVTQTPRYLIKTRGQQVTLSCSPISGHRSVSWYQQTPGQGLQFLFEYFSETQRNKGNFPGRFSGRQFSNSRSEMNVSTLELGDSALYLCASSVGLAGGPADTQYFGPGTRLTVL.

A single count supports this clone. The V and J genes are TRBV12-3 or TRBV12-4 and TRBJ1-2; TRBD1 might be the D (5 bases). The CDR3 covers 11 residues. The CDR3 here is CAVRGVRRDTF. The CDR3 DNA is TGTGCAGTCCGGGGGGTGCGCAGAGACACCTTC.

The CDR3 loop is CASSSLQGRNQPQHF. The CDR3 coding sequence is TGTGCCAGCAGTTCCCTGCAGGGCCGGAATCAGCCCCAGCATTTT. V and J are TRBV6-5 and TRBJ1-5, with D possibly matching TRBD1 (5 bases). Trimming took off 4 bases at V and 4 bases at J, with 14 bases between the two ends. Germline-derived CDR1 and CDR2 are MNHEY and SVGAGI. CDR3 length: 15 residues.

The chain joins TRBV28 to TRBJ2-5; D may be TRBD1 (5 bases). V lost 5 bases and J 5 bases, leaving 15 bases between the germline ends. The CDR3 spans 14 residues. Germline lookup yields CDR1 MDHEN and CDR2 SYDVKM. The CDR3 protein is CASSLRVIGETQYF. The CDR3 region has the DNA TGTGCCAGCAGTCTCAGGGTCATAGGGGAGACCCAGTACTTC. The whole variable domain, filled in from reference TRBV28 and TRBJ2-5, reads DVKVTQSSRYLVKRTGEKVFLECVQDMDHENMFWYRQDPGLGLRLIYFSYDVKMKEKGDIPEGYSVSREKKERFSLILESASTNQTSMYLCASSLRVIGETQYFGPGTRLLVL.

This clone showed up just once. The chain uses TRBV6-5 and TRBJ2-1; TRBD2 aligns across 8 bases. Germline CDR1 and CDR2: MNHEY and SVGAGI. The CDR3 length is 14 residues. J lost 0 bases, V lost 6 bases, and 1 base had no gene match. The CDR3 nucleotides read TGTGCCAGCAGGGCGGGGGGCTCCTACAATGAGCAGTTCTTC. Amino acids: CASRAGGSYNEQFF.

This sequence joins TRBV9 and TRBJ1-3; 9 bases line up with TRBD1. The CDR3 sequence is 16 residues long. The trim removed 3 bases at V and 2 bases at J, leaving 6 bases unmatched. The germline CDR1 and CDR2 sequences are SGDLS and YYNGEE. CDR3 nucleotides: TGTGCCAGCAGCGGAGGACAGGGGTTCGCTGGAAACACCATATATTTT. It specifies CASSGGQGFAGNTIYF. Full variable domain (rest looked up from reference TRBV9 and TRBJ1-3): DSGVTQTPKHLITATGQRVTLRCSPRSGDLSVYWYQQSLDQGLQFLIQYYNGEERAKGNILERFSAQQFPDLHSELNLSSLELGDSALYFCASSGGQGFAGNTIYFGEGSWLTVV.

This chain connects TRBV4-1 to TRBJ1-2; unclear D gene. The CDR3 is made up of 14 amino acids. Trimming removed 5 bases at V and 2 bases at J, with 12 bases between. CDR1 is MGHRA, CDR2 YSYEKL, per germline. CDR3 nucleotides: TGCGCCAGCAGCGACGGCGGAGGGAACTATGGCTACACCTTC. It encodes CASSDGGGNYGYTF.

The chain carries TRBV9 and TRBJ1-4, with D unresolved. Trimming stripped 0 bases from V and 3 bases from J, with 12 bases between. Germline V CDR1 and CDR2: SGDLS, YYNGEE. CDR3 size: 16 residues. CDR3 sequence: CASSVGEGRPNEKLFF. CDR3 in DNA: TGTGCCAGCAGCGTAGGGGAGGGTAGGCCTAATGAAAAACTGTTTTTT.

This clone has just one count. The rearrangement links TRBV7-2 to TRBJ2-1; D is perhaps TRBD2 (5 bases). Trimming left V 1 base short and J 9 bases short, with 13 bases between. Germline CDR1 and CDR2: SGHTA and FQGNSA. This CDR3 is 14 amino acids long. The CDR3 region has the DNA TGTGCCAGCAGCTTAGGTGGGAGTAGTGTTGAGCAGTTCTTC. It encodes CASSLGGSSVEQFF.

The J gene is TRBJ1-2, the V gene TRBV6-6; D gene unclear. V lost 2 bases and J 7 bases, leaving 14 bases between the germline ends. Germline V lookup: CDR1 MNHNY, CDR2 SVGAGI (reference sequence). There are 14 residues in the CDR3. CDR3 sequence (DNA): TGTGCCAGCAGTTACGAGGGATACGGCAGTGGCTACACCTTC. Translating it yields CASSYEGYGSGYTF.

The rearrangement links TRBV10-3 to TRBJ1-4; 10 bases line up with TRBD1. Germline V gene sequence: CDR1 ENHRY, CDR2 SYGVKD. CDR3 length equals 13 residues. J gave up 4 bases and V 10 bases, and 3 bases lay outside the gene matches. The DNA of the CDR3 is TGTGCCACTCGGGACAGGGGTAATGAAAAACTGTTTTTT. Its translation: CATRDRGNEKLFF.

This clone has only a few counts. The rearrangement joins TRBV28 to TRBJ1-2; 12 nucleotides line up with TRBD1. V lost 6 bases and J lost 5; bases outside the gene matches: 10. Per the germline V gene, CDR1 is MDHEN and CDR2 is SYDVKM. The CDR3 is 16 residues long. The DNA of the CDR3 is TGTGCCAGCAGCCTACCGGGACAGGGGGCGATTTATGGCTACACCTTC. This gives the protein CASSLPGQGAIYGYTF.

This chain joins TRBV27 and TRBJ2-3, with 14 bases lining up with TRBD2. The CDR3 consists of 18 residues. Trimming cost V 3 bases and J 3 bases; bases outside gene matches: 8. Germline V gene data show CDR1 as MNHEY and CDR2 as SMNVEV (reference sequence). In nucleotides, the CDR3 is TGTGCCAGCAGTTTGCCCACCGGGACTAGCGGGAGAACAGATACGCAGTATTTT. Translating gives CASSLPTGTSGRTDTQYF.

The chain carries TRBV3-1 (or the pseudogene TRBV3-2) and TRBJ2-4; D might be TRBD2 (5 bases). Germline V CDR1 and CDR2: LGHDT, YNNKEL (reference sequence). The germline V and J ends were trimmed by 4 bases and 0 bases, with 7 bases remaining between them. CDR3 length: 14 residues. CDR3 sequence reads: CASSPSLAKNIQYF. The CDR3 DNA is TGTGCCAGCAGCCCTAGCTTAGCCAAAAACATTCAGTACTTC.

CDR3 in DNA: TGTGCCAGCACCCCCGGGTCGGGAGACATCAATGAGCAGTTCTTC. The encoded protein is CASTPGSGDINEQFF. This sequence joins TRBV28 and TRBJ2-1, with D possibly being TRBD2 (6 bases). CDR1 is MDHEN and CDR2 is SYDVKM in the germline V gene. The CDR3 is 15 amino acids. The V end was cut by 7 bases, the J end by 6 bases, with 19 bases between.

J is TRBJ1-2 and V is TRBV5-1; 9 bases map to TRBD1. The CDR3 has 15 residues. The junction had 7 bases not matched to a gene; V was cut back by 0 bases and J by 7 bases. The V gene's germline CDR1 is SGHRS and CDR2 YFSETQ. CDR3 bases: TGCGCCAGCAGCTTGGTCCCGGGACAGGGTGCTGGCTACACCTTC. Its translation: CASSLVPGQGAGYTF.

The rearrangement joins TRBV5-1 to TRBJ2-1; 8 positions agree with TRBD1. CDR1 is SGHRS, CDR2 YFSETQ, per germline. Trimming cost V 3 bases and J 4 bases; bases outside gene matches: 6. This CDR3 region has 15 residues. Here the CDR3 DNA reads TGCGCCAGCAGCTCGGACAGGGTTTTTTACAATGAGCAGTTCTTC. This sequence encodes CASSSDRVFYNEQFF.